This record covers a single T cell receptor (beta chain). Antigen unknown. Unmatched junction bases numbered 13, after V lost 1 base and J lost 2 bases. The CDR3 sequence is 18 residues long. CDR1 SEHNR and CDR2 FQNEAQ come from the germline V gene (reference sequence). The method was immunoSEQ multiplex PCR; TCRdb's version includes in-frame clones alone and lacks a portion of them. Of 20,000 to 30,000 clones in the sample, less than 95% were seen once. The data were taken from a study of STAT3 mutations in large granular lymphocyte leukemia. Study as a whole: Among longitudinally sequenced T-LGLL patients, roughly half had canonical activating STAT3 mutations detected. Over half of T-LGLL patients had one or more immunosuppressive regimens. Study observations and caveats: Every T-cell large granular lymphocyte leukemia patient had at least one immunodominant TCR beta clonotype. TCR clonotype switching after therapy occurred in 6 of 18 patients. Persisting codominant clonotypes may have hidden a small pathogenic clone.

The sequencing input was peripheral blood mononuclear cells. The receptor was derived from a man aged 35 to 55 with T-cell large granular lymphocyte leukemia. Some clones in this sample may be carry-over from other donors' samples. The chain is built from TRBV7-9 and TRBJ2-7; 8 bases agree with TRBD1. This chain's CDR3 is CASSLEASRTGRAYEQYF. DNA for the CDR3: TGTGCCAGCAGCTTAGAGGCCAGTCGGACAGGGAGAGCCTACGAGCAGTACTTC.